This TCR beta chain stems from a study of blood T cell repertoires in COVID-19. The wider study: Acute and convalescent COVID-19 specimens originated in the United States, Italy and Spain.

Clones were sequenced by immunoSEQ multiplex PCR, and TCRdb holds only the in-frame ones, with some missing. Among about 180,000 clones listed, 82% were seen once. This clone has just a few counts. Trimming left V 1 base short and J 8 bases short, with 18 bases between. The CDR3 runs 15 residues. The germline CDR1 and CDR2 sequences are SGDLS and YYNGEE. The specimen was PBMCs or T cells enriched from blood (not recorded which). This sequence was found in a man aged 55 to 70 who had recovered from COVID-19. V and J are TRBV9 and TRBJ1-2; D perhaps matches TRBD1 (5 bases). CDR3 residues: CASSVSPATGEGYTF. The CDR3 DNA reads TGTGCCAGCAGCGTATCCCCGGCAACGGGGGAGGGCTACACCTTC.